These T cell receptor beta chains were read from a single sample in a study of siplizumab effects on memory and regulatory T cells. Produced via immunoSEQ multiplex PCR; TCRdb's table is partial and in-frame only. The sample has some 100,000 clones; about nine tenths are singletons. Input material: non-Treg CD4+ T cells sorted from blood. Receptors were obtained from a human donor in good health. CDR3s leave out the opening cysteine and the closing phenylalanine or tryptophan. Fields, in order: V gene, J gene, D gene, CDR3 protein. D genes are given only for firm matches.

v_call: TRBV10-3
j_call: TRBJ2-1
d_call: -
cdr3_aa: ASGGGDEQF

v_call: TRBV12-5
j_call: TRBJ1-4
d_call: TRBD1
cdr3_aa: ASGLGQGEAKLF

v_call: TRBV6-5
j_call: TRBJ2-2
d_call: -
cdr3_aa: ASSTRGPTGELF

v_call: TRBV29-1
j_call: TRBJ1-4
d_call: TRBD1
cdr3_aa: SASPGTGEQKLF

v_call: TRBV18
j_call: TRBJ2-5
d_call: -
cdr3_aa: ASSPRTQETQY

v_call: TRBV28
j_call: TRBJ1-5
d_call: -
cdr3_aa: AAARGIHMNSNQPQH

v_call: TRBV2
j_call: TRBJ2-3
d_call: TRBD2
cdr3_aa: ASRAAGGPVLAQY

v_call: TRBV12-5
j_call: TRBJ1-4
d_call: -
cdr3_aa: ASGLVVGPVRGEKLF

v_call: TRBV10-3
j_call: TRBJ1-2
d_call: TRBD1
cdr3_aa: ATEDRGGDGYT

v_call: TRBV28
j_call: TRBJ1-5
d_call: TRBD1
cdr3_aa: ASSQGGNQPQH

v_call: TRBV7-8
j_call: TRBJ2-1
d_call: TRBD1
cdr3_aa: ASSLAGTGTGRWQF

v_call: TRBV7-2
j_call: TRBJ2-7
d_call: -
cdr3_aa: ASSLNSGLGQY

v_call: TRBV7-6
j_call: TRBJ2-2
d_call: TRBD2
cdr3_aa: ASRLLSGAGVGELF

v_call: TRBV11-2
j_call: TRBJ2-7
d_call: TRBD2
cdr3_aa: ASSTSGLAGGCYEQY

v_call: TRBV6-5
j_call: TRBJ2-7
d_call: TRBD1
cdr3_aa: ASKPGGVHEQY

v_call: TRBV11-2
j_call: TRBJ2-5
d_call: -
cdr3_aa: ASSLGQTQY

v_call: TRBV5-4
j_call: TRBJ2-5
d_call: -
cdr3_aa: ASSLSRRSTETQY

v_call: TRBV5-4
j_call: TRBJ2-7
d_call: TRBD2
cdr3_aa: ATSGTSTGEQY

v_call: TRBV6-1
j_call: TRBJ2-3
d_call: -
cdr3_aa: ASKLAVWHTQY

v_call: TRBV12-5
j_call: TRBJ2-6
d_call: TRBD1
cdr3_aa: ASGLVLGQGAAGANVLT

v_call: TRBV6-1
j_call: TRBJ1-1
d_call: -
cdr3_aa: ASRSYRGLNEAF

v_call: TRBV5-1
j_call: TRBJ2-3
d_call: TRBD1
cdr3_aa: ASSLQGAGTDTQY

v_call: TRBV13
j_call: TRBJ2-5
d_call: TRBD2
cdr3_aa: ASSLGGKAGEGQETQY

v_call: TRBV19
j_call: TRBJ1-5
d_call: -
cdr3_aa: ASREQSLSNQPQH

v_call: TRBV4-2
j_call: TRBJ2-3
d_call: -
cdr3_aa: ASSQDRGTSTDTQY

v_call: TRBV7-9
j_call: TRBJ1-2
d_call: TRBD1
cdr3_aa: ASSFPGTGWDYT

v_call: TRBV30
j_call: TRBJ1-4
d_call: -
cdr3_aa: AWSVNAGSNEKLF

v_call: TRBV5-1
j_call: TRBJ1-5
d_call: -
cdr3_aa: ASSLDSNQPQH

v_call: TRBV15
j_call: TRBJ1-5
d_call: -
cdr3_aa: ATSSPRDSNQPQH

v_call: TRBV2
j_call: TRBJ1-2
d_call: -
cdr3_aa: ASSEPGGVGYT

v_call: TRBV18
j_call: TRBJ2-3
d_call: TRBD1
cdr3_aa: ASSRDRGPDTQY

v_call: TRBV5-1
j_call: TRBJ2-5
d_call: -
cdr3_aa: ASSFLRVQETQY

v_call: TRBV30
j_call: TRBJ2-7
d_call: -
cdr3_aa: ASGPTPYEQY

v_call: TRBV5-1
j_call: TRBJ2-1
d_call: -
cdr3_aa: ASSLTRPHSSYNEQF

v_call: TRBV18
j_call: TRBJ2-5
d_call: TRBD2
cdr3_aa: ASSPVSGRAQETQY

v_call: TRBV9
j_call: TRBJ2-1
d_call: -
cdr3_aa: ASSVDSLAGEQF

v_call: TRBV7-3
j_call: TRBJ2-6
d_call: TRBD2
cdr3_aa: ASSLLSGRAPGANVLT

v_call: TRBV4-3
j_call: TRBJ2-7
d_call: TRBD1
cdr3_aa: ASSPGQGAYEQY

v_call: TRBV4-3
j_call: TRBJ2-1
d_call: TRBD2
cdr3_aa: ASSRLTSGSFYNEQF

v_call: TRBV27
j_call: TRBJ2-5
d_call: -
cdr3_aa: ASSSPGYQETQY